This entry is about one T cell receptor beta chain. The assay was immunoSEQ multiplex PCR, and TCRdb's table has in-frame clones only and misses some. The repertoire holds roughly 200,000 clones, with around 86% as singletons. Germline V gene data show CDR1 as MNHEY and CDR2 as SMNVEV (reference sequence). V shed 7 bases and J 5 bases; nucleotides not matched to a gene: 19. The CDR3 is made up of 18 amino acids. This specimen comes from a study of blood T cell repertoires in COVID-19. Across the whole study: PBMCs, B-cell-depleted T cells, or T cells provided the cDNA or gDNA that made up the material.

The rearrangement uses TRBV27 and TRBJ2-2; 7 bases match TRBD1. This TCR was recovered from a woman between 25 and 40 years old with active or convalescent COVID-19. Sequencing input: peripheral blood. CDR3 nucleotide sequence: TGTGCCAGCACTTATATGACAGGGTTCGTAGGTCGGACCGGGGAGCTGTTTTTT. Its protein is CASTYMTGFVGRTGELFF.